The 27 T cell receptor beta chains reported below all come from one sample, sequenced in a study of cytomegalovirus exposure and HLA in healthy donors. Use of 60 Vbeta and 13 Jbeta primers characterized the PCR. TCRdb's table, derived via immunoSEQ multiplex PCR, lists solely in-frame clones and lacks some. Of 150,000 to 200,000 clones in the sample, approximately 62% were seen once. The sequenced sample was PBMCs. The receptors were sampled from a man in his fifties or sixties in good health and CMV-seronegative.

The V and J genes are TRBV21-1 and TRBJ2-7; TRBD1 was called by the table and not checked on the DNA. TRBV21-1 is assigned pseudogene status. There are 16 residues in the CDR3. CDR3 sequence (DNA): TGTGCCAGCAGCAAGAGTGGGGACAGGGGTTCGTACGAGCAGTACTTC. Translation: CASSKSGDRGSYEQYF.

The chain uses TRBV29-1 and TRBJ2-3; 9 nucleotides line up with TRBD2. The CDR3 is 15 amino acids. Germline trimming cut 4 bases from V and 4 bases from J; bases unmatched to any gene: 9. Germline V gene data show CDR1 as SQVTM and CDR2 as ANQGSEA. CDR3 nucleotides: TGCAGCGTTGGAGGGCTAGCGGGGCTCGCAGATACGCAGTATTTT. Its protein product is CSVGGLAGLADTQYF.

The chain has TRBV2 and TRBJ1-5; the D gene is possibly TRBD1 (6 bases). The germline V and J ends were trimmed by 3 bases and 4 bases, with 13 bases remaining between them. Germline CDR1 SNHLY, CDR2 FYNNEI. CDR3 length: 15 amino acids. The CDR3 loop reads CASSDLGTPNQPQHF. Here the CDR3 DNA reads TGTGCCAGCAGTGACCTCGGGACACCTAATCAGCCCCAGCATTTT.

The V and J genes are TRBV4-2 and TRBJ2-1, with a possible D match to TRBD2 (5 bases). CDR1 and CDR2 from the germline V gene are LGHNA and YNFKEQ. This CDR3 spans 15 amino acids. V was shortened by 2 bases and J by 0 bases, with 8 bases between the two germline ends. The chain's CDR3 is CASSQNRGSYNEQFF. CDR3 nucleotide sequence: TGTGCCAGCAGCCAAAACCGGGGCTCCTACAATGAGCAGTTCTTC.

As DNA, the CDR3 is TGCGCCAGCAGCTCTAAGGGGGCCAACGAGCAGTACTTC. As protein: CASSSKGANEQYF. This chain joins TRBV5-1 and TRBJ2-7, with TRBD1 matching 7 bases. This CDR3 is 13 amino acids long. The germline V gene has CDR1 SGHRS and CDR2 YFSETQ. V shed 3 bases, J shed 5 bases, and the junction held 5 bases outside the gene matches.

The rearrangement uses TRBV12-5 and TRBJ1-2; D is perhaps TRBD1 (5 bases). V gave up 1 base and J gave up 3 bases, with 15 bases separating them. The CDR3 extends over 16 amino acids. Germline V gene sequence: CDR1 LGHNT, CDR2 FRNRAP. CDR3 sequence: CASGLAPGGEHYGYTF. CDR3 in DNA: TGTGCTAGTGGTTTGGCACCGGGGGGGGAGCACTATGGCTACACCTTC.

The chain combines TRBV10-3 with TRBJ2-3; 12 positions agree with TRBD2. Trimming took 4 bases from V and 3 from J; bases not matched to a gene: 2. This CDR3 has 15 residues. In germline, CDR1 is ENHRY, CDR2 SYGVKD. CDR3 DNA: TGTGCCATCAGTGTCCTAGCGGGAGGGACAGATACGCAGTATTTT. Translating gives CAISVLAGGTDTQYF.

The chain links TRBV4-2 to TRBJ2-7; the D gene is possibly TRBD1 (6 bases). Germline CDR1 is LGHNA and CDR2 is YNFKEQ. This CDR3 is 18 amino acids long. V shed 2 bases and J shed 2 bases, with 22 bases lying between them. Here the CDR3 reads CASSQPVQRQVKAYEQYF. The DNA for the CDR3 is TGTGCCAGCAGCCAACCCGTTCAGAGACAGGTCAAAGCCTACGAGCAGTACTTC.

This sequence joins TRBV11-2 and TRBJ1-1; 10 bases are shared with TRBD1. CDR3 length equals 15 residues. Germline CDR1 is SGHAT and CDR2 is FQNNGV. With V trimmed by 4 bases and J by 2 bases, 4 bases remained unmatched. The CDR3 here is CASSYRTGGNTEAFF. CDR3 DNA: TGTGCCAGCAGCTACCGGACAGGGGGAAACACTGAAGCTTTCTTT.

In this sample, this clone turned up a few times. The chain carries TRBV11-2 and TRBJ2-7; TRBD2 aligns across 7 bases. After removal of 1 base from V and 3 bases from J, the junction contained 3 bases not matched to a gene. The length of the CDR3 is 14 residues. Germline CDR1 is SGHAT and CDR2 is FQNNGV. The CDR3 region has the DNA TGTGCCAGCAGCTTAGGGCTAGCGGACTACGAGCAGTACTTC. It is translated as CASSLGLADYEQYF.

The chain couples TRBV28 to TRBJ1-2, with D unclear. This CDR3 has 14 amino acids. CDR1 is MDHEN and CDR2 is SYDVKM in the germline V gene. V lost 11 bases, J lost 6 bases, and 22 bases lay in between. CDR3 nucleotide sequence: TGTGCCGTTTCGGGGAAAAGTCGATACGATGGCTACACCTTC. Encoded protein: CAVSGKSRYDGYTF.

J is TRBJ1-3 and V is TRBV6-5; D is undetermined. The V gene lost 6 bases and the J gene lost 0 bases, with 12 bases spanning the gap. CDR3 length equals 15 residues. Germline V gene lookup returns CDR1 MNHEY and CDR2 SVGAGI. The DNA for the CDR3 is TGTGCCAGCAGCCAAATTTATAGCTCTGGAAACACCATATATTTT. Protein product: CASSQIYSSGNTIYF.

This clone was seen a single time. CDR3 region: CAIRIGGLPNYGYTF. The CDR3 DNA is TGTGCCATCAGAATCGGGGGGTTACCTAACTATGGCTACACCTTC. The chain employs TRBV10-3 and TRBJ1-2, with D possibly TRBD1 on 5 matching bases. The germline V gene has CDR1 ENHRY and CDR2 SYGVKD. The CDR3 contains 15 residues. Trimming took off 6 bases at V and 0 bases at J, with 14 bases between the two ends.

This chain connects TRBV4-1 to TRBJ2-3; D gene unclear. Germline V lookup: CDR1 MGHRA, CDR2 YSYEKL. CDR3 length equals 15 residues. Trimming pared 1 base from V and 2 bases from J, leaving 10 bases between. This CDR3 reads CASSQAMADTDTQYF. The CDR3 DNA follows: TGCGCCAGCAGCCAAGCGATGGCAGACACAGATACGCAGTATTTT.

The chain recombines TRBV2 with TRBJ2-3; the match to TRBD2 covers 15 bases. V was pared by 4 bases and J by 10 bases, with 6 bases of the junction left unmatched. The CDR3 totals 15 residues. In germline, CDR1 is SNHLY, CDR2 FYNNEI. This chain's CDR3 is CASSGTSGGAGAQYF. The CDR3, as DNA: TGTGCCAGCAGTGGGACTAGCGGGGGGGCAGGGGCGCAGTATTTT.

V is TRBV5-1 and J is TRBJ2-5; 9 positions match TRBD1. The last part of the DNA fits TRBJ2-7 better; the J call may be wrong. Per germline, CDR1 SGHRS and CDR2 YFSETQ. The CDR3 extends over 16 amino acids. Here the CDR3 reads CASSEQGARSSYEQYF. The DNA for the CDR3 is TGCGCCAGCAGTGAACAGGGGGCCAGAAGCTCCTACGAGCAGTACTTC.

There are a few counts of this clone. The chain is built from TRBV6-1 and TRBJ1-5, with D uncertain. The CDR3 consists of 13 residues. The V gene's germline CDR1 is MNHNS and CDR2 SASEGT. V lost 5 bases to trimming and J lost 5 bases, with 10 bases between them. The CDR3: CASSPQMDQPQHF. In nucleotides, the CDR3 is TGTGCCAGCAGTCCCCAGATGGATCAGCCCCAGCATTTT.

The chain couples TRBV5-1 to TRBJ1-2, with TRBD1 matching over 8 bases. This CDR3 contains 14 residues. V was pared by 0 bases and J by 5 bases, with 3 bases of the junction left unmatched. Germline values: CDR1 SGHRS, CDR2 YFSETQ. CDR3 region: CASSLDTGGYGYTF. The DNA of the CDR3 is TGCGCCAGCAGCTTGGATACAGGGGGTTATGGCTACACCTTC.

This clone was detected once. The rearrangement joins TRBV2 to TRBJ1-5; D uncertain. This CDR3 is built from 14 residues. V lost 5 bases to trimming and J lost 4 bases, with 12 bases between them. Germline loops: CDR1 SNHLY, CDR2 FYNNEI. CDR3 nucleotide sequence: TGTGCCAGCAGTAGGACTGGAACAAATCAGCCCCAGCATTTT. This translates into CASSRTGTNQPQHF.

The chain carries TRBV18 and TRBJ2-3; the D is unclear. This CDR3 is built from 14 residues. Germline V gives CDR1 KGHSH, CDR2 LQKENI. Trimming shortened V by 5 bases and J by 4 bases, and 13 bases separated the two germline ends. For the CDR3, the DNA is TGTGCCAGCTCAGAGGTACTCGGGTCAGATACGCAGTATTTT. Protein product: CASSEVLGSDTQYF.

The sample holds a few counts of this clone. CDR3 residues: CASSTREGSEAFF. As DNA, the CDR3 is TGTGCCAGTAGTACCAGGGAAGGGTCTGAAGCTTTCTTT. This chain connects TRBV19 to TRBJ1-1, with D perhaps matching TRBD1 (5 bases). Germline lookup yields CDR1 LNHDA and CDR2 SQIVND (reference sequence). The CDR3 runs 13 residues. V was shortened by 4 bases and J by 6 bases, with 12 bases between the two germline ends. Using reference TRBV19 and TRBJ1-1 for the parts outside the CDR3, the full variable domain is DGGITQSPKYLFRKEGQNVTLSCEQNLNHDAMYWYRQDPGQGLRLIYYSQIVNDFQKGDIAEGYSVSREKKESFPLTVTSAQKNPTAFYLCASSTREGSEAFFGQGTRLTVV.

This chain's CDR3 is CSARTRTNTGELFF. In DNA form, the CDR3 reads TGCAGCGCAAGAACCAGGACTAACACCGGGGAGCTGTTTTTT. The chain employs TRBV29-1 and TRBJ2-2; possible D gene TRBD2, 5 bases. Per the germline V gene, CDR1 is SQVTM and CDR2 is ANQGSEA. With 7 bases removed from V and 2 bases from J, the gap between germline ends came to 14 bases. CDR3 size: 14 residues.

V is TRBV7-2 and J is TRBJ1-2; D perhaps matches TRBD1 (5 bases). Trimming pared 1 base from V and 3 bases from J, leaving 15 bases between. The CDR3 has 16 residues. Germline V CDR1 and CDR2: SGHTA, FQGNSA. The CDR3 DNA reads as TGTGCCAGCAGCTTAGTAGCGGCGGGGGGAGACTATGGCTACACCTTC. Its protein is CASSLVAAGGDYGYTF. Full variable domain (outside the CDR3, taken from reference TRBV7-2 and TRBJ1-2): GAGVSQSPSNKVTEKGKDVELRCDPISGHTALYWYRQSLGQGLEFLIYFQGNSAPDKSGLPSDRFSAERTGGSVSTLTIQRTQQEDSAVYLCASSLVAAGGDYGYTFGSGTRLTVV.

The genes are TRBV5-1 and TRBJ1-6; perhaps TRBD1 as D (6 bases). V was shortened by 2 bases and J by 10 bases, with 13 bases between the two germline ends. The CDR3 consists of 14 residues. Germline CDR1 SGHRS, CDR2 YFSETQ. CDR3: CASSFRGTGSPLHF. Written as DNA, the CDR3 is TGCGCCAGCAGCTTCCGCGGAACAGGGTCACCCCTCCACTTT.

The chain joins TRBV28 to TRBJ2-5; D is possibly TRBD1 (5 bases). Deletions cut 8 bases from V and 3 bases from J, with 10 bases between. This CDR3 has 12 amino acids. The V gene's germline CDR1 is MDHEN and CDR2 SYDVKM. DNA for the CDR3: TGTGCCAGCGGGGCAGGGAAAGAGACCCAGTACTTC. This codes for CASGAGKETQYF.

The rearrangement uses TRBV7-3 and TRBJ1-6; a weak D match, TRBD1 (5 bases). V was trimmed by 2 bases and J by 1 base, leaving 6 bases between them. Germline CDR1 and CDR2: SGHTA and FQGTGA. The length of the CDR3 is 15 residues. Here the CDR3 reads CASSLQGSYNSPLHF. The CDR3 region has the DNA TGTGCCAGCAGCTTACAGGGATCCTATAATTCACCCCTCCACTTT.

This clone was observed once. The chain links TRBV9 to TRBJ1-2, with 7 bases aligning to TRBD1. The CDR3 totals 16 residues. With V trimmed by 3 bases and J by 8 bases, 16 bases remained unmatched. Looked up from germline, CDR1 is SGDLS and CDR2 is YYNGEE. The CDR3 DNA is TGTGCCAGCAGCGCCTCCCTGGACAGGCACTCAGGGGGCTACACCTTC. Amino acid sequence: CASSASLDRHSGGYTF.